This T cell receptor (beta chain) was identified in a study of T cells after yellow fever vaccination (dated by TCRdb to the late 2010s). Background on the whole study: Using CD3, CD45RA, CCR7 and CD95 staining, memory subsets (EM, EMRA, CM and Tscm) were sorted on a BD FACS Aria III. Libraries from fractions with low cell numbers were prepared with the SMART-Seq v4 Ultra Low Input RNA kit. Bulk TCR alpha and beta repertoires were sequenced longitudinally to track T-cell clones before and after primary and booster YFV17D yellow fever vaccination. Two healthy male donors made up the cohort, one aged 18 to 29 years and the other aged 30 to 39 years. Bulk PBMC replicates and cell subsets were isolated from blood drawn at multiple timepoints before and after both primary and secondary immunization. Memory subsets were sorted on days 0, 15 and 45 and at 18 months following primary vaccination, and on days 0, 15 and 45 following the 30-year booster.

This clonotype was recorded a few times. Per-nucleotide qualities are absent, and no much larger clonotype sits a single base away. The CDR3 spans 18 residues, from the cysteine through the phenylalanine. Just CDR3 DNA is preserved here, 54 bases in frame from base 1. The germline V gene encodes CDR1 SGHRS and CDR2 YFSETQ. The junction shows trimming of 4 bases on V and 4 bases on J, and the gene matches do not reach 12 bases of it. Explained via the paper, the treatment or condition label denotes: live attenuated yellow fever vaccine strain. A standard Ficoll-Paque protocol was used to isolate PBMCs from peripheral blood. RNA from sorted memory subsets was extracted with the RNeasy Micro Kit. Paper-wide results and their limitations: Because only a couple of donors were included in the study, the extent to which the findings can be generalized is limited. The secondary T-cell response was found to be weaker but faster than the primary response, with a peak reached on day 5 rather than on day 15. Most clones expanded after primary vaccination were re-detected after the booster (almost 98% of CD4 and roughly 87% of CD8), suggesting broad memory maintenance. In the sorted memory subsets on day 0, nearly all of the vaccine-responding clonotypes fell below detection. Because abundant contaminating clonotypes from the bulk population could be contained in FACS-sorted repertoires, computational filtering was required. A small fraction of clonotypes appeared in both the CD4 and CD8 compartments, likely as a result of convergent recombination.

Instrument on record: Illumina NovaSeq 6000. TCR cDNA was synthesized by 5'RACE template switching, which introduced a universal primer site and unique molecular identifiers. Priming for cDNA synthesis came from both the TCR alpha and TCR beta constant segments. Library amplification used two PCR steps, and the second PCR step added sample barcodes and sequencing adapters. Sequencing of the libraries was done on either Illumina HiSeq 2500 (2x100 bp) or NovaSeq (2x150 bp). Per the original workflow: MIGEC was used to demultiplex reads and collapse the reads into UMI consensus sequences, and MiXCR was used for V(D)J alignment. Vaccine-responding clonotypes were defined with edgeR using replicate PBMC samples, requiring FDR below 0.01 and a log2 fold change above 5 up to day 15. Bulk clonotypes were assigned CD4 or CD8 identity according to which sequenced CD4 or CD8 repertoire held them at higher abundance. To estimate how each clone was distributed across memory phenotypes, clonotype frequencies in memory subsets were weighted by FACS-sorted cell numbers. The public reads were run again by TCRdb, first through fastp at Q25 and then through MiXCR, and only productive beta chains were kept. CDR3 protein duplicates are merged, each entry listing the most common genes and DNA. The V and J calls were determined by TCRdb, not by the authors. Present in this sample are 50,000 to 75,000 distinct CDR3 sequences, 4.5% to 6% of which were seen just once. The top ten clonotypes cover roughly 30% of the sample.

The chain is made from TRBV5-1 and TRBJ1-3, with TRBD1 identical over 12 junction bases. The source is a man in his late teens or twenties who received the YFV17D yellow fever vaccine. The material was PBMCs, either bulk or a sorted T-cell subset (CD4+, CD8+, memory, or dextramer-sorted; not recorded which), obtained on the day of the yellow fever booster vaccination. This receptor has the CDR3 CASSLGTGGAGQGNTIYF. At the DNA level, the sequence is TGCGCCAGCAGCCTCGGGACAGGGGGCGCGGGGCAAGGAAACACCATATATTTT.